The 30 T cell receptor beta chains below were found in one sample sequenced in a study of type 1 regulatory T cells (TCRdb year 2021). These reads were obtained on an Illumina MiSeq. In-frame beta chains were kept once TCRdb had trimmed the public reads at Q25 with fastp and called clones with MiXCR. Every CDR3 protein is listed once, alongside the most common genes and DNA of its rows. Counted in this sample were about 62,000 distinct CDR3 sequences; around 62% of them appeared once. Clones ranked in the top ten supply over 1.5% of the sample. Their antigens are not known. Specimen: cultured non-Tr1 T cells, either the whole culture or a sorted T cell fraction (not recorded which). Sample cell subset or site, as interpreted from the label and publication: non-Tr1 population from the T-allo10 product. These receptor sequences come from a human donor in good health.

CDR3 amino acids: CAWSVPLRSDPIGYEQYF. The CDR3 region has the DNA TGTGCCTGGAGTGTACCCCTACGTTCGGATCCCATCGGCTACGAGCAGTACTTC. The rearrangement uses TRBV30 and TRBJ2-7, with no clear D. In germline, CDR1 is GTSNPN, CDR2 SVGIG (reference sequence). The CDR3 has 18 amino acids. Trimming pared 0 bases from V and 3 bases from J, leaving 24 bases between.

CDR3 in DNA: TGTGCCAGCAGTTACTCGAATCCGCCCGAGAATGAGCAGTTCTTC. Its protein product is CASSYSNPPENEQFF. The rearrangement links TRBV6-2 or TRBV6-3 to TRBJ2-1; D call uncertain. The CDR3 is made up of 15 amino acids. CDR1 is MNHEY and CDR2 is SVGEGT in the germline V gene. V lost 0 bases, J lost 7 bases, and 13 bases lay in between.

V and J are TRBV4-2 and TRBJ2-5, with 9 bases identical to TRBD2. The trim removed 6 bases at V and 5 bases at J, leaving 10 bases unmatched. The CDR3 contains 15 residues. Germline CDR1 and CDR2: LGHNA and YNFKEQ. The CDR3 coding sequence is TGTGCCAGCAGTGACTTTAGCGGGAGCTTTGAGACCCAGTACTTC. This gives the protein CASSDFSGSFETQYF.

The chain carries TRBV12-3 or TRBV12-4 and TRBJ2-2; D possibly corresponds to TRBD2 (5 bases). V was shortened by 4 bases and J by 3 bases, with 12 bases between the two germline ends. The CDR3 is 15 residues long. CDR3 amino acids: CASSYRTVDTGELFF. The DNA of the CDR3 is TGTGCCAGCAGTTATCGGACTGTTGACACCGGGGAGCTGTTTTTT.

V gene TRBV23-1 combines with J gene TRBJ2-7; 7 positions agree with TRBD2. TRBV23-1 is designated an ORF whose function remains uncertain. The trim removed 2 bases at V and 5 bases at J, leaving 12 bases unmatched. The CDR3 has 16 residues. The CDR3 nucleotides read TGCGCCAGCAGTCAACCCCTTGGGAAAGGGACTAACGAGCAGTACTTC. This sequence encodes CASSQPLGKGTNEQYF.

This clonotype has more than one count but fewer than ten. The V call is TRBV29-1, the J call TRBJ2-4; possibly TRBD1 for D (6 bases). Germline CDR1 reads SQVTM; CDR2 reads ANQGSEA. The V gene lost 5 bases and the J gene lost 7 bases, with 9 bases spanning the gap. This CDR3 has 11 amino acids. CDR3 DNA sequence: TGCAGCGTTCACAGGGAGAACATTCAGTACTTC. This codes for CSVHRENIQYF.

The rearrangement joins TRBV7-2 to TRBJ1-4; 7 nucleotides align to TRBD1. The CDR3 loop spans 15 amino acids. Unmatched junction bases numbered 6, after V lost 5 bases and J lost 3 bases. Germline CDR1 reads SGHTA; CDR2 reads FQGNSA. The CDR3 nucleotides are TGTGCCAGCAGCCAGAACAGGGGTGCTAATGAAAAACTGTTTTTT. Translation gives CASSQNRGANEKLFF.

V usage is TRBV5-1 and J usage is TRBJ2-1; 12 bases are shared with TRBD2. The CDR3 is 16 amino acids. V dropped 2 bases and J dropped 7; count of bases not matched to a gene: 7. Germline V CDR1 and CDR2: SGHRS, YFSETQ. CDR3 coding DNA: TGCGCCAGCAGCTTCGGCTCCGGGACTAGCGGGAATGAGCAGTTCTTC. This sequence encodes CASSFGSGTSGNEQFF.

The gene calls are TRBV29-1 and TRBJ1-1, with 7 bases identical to TRBD1. This CDR3 spans 11 amino acids. Germline V gene sequence: CDR1 SQVTM, CDR2 ANQGSEA. Losses at the gene ends were 7 bases for V and 7 bases for J; bases not matched to a gene: 6. DNA for the CDR3: TGCAGCGCCATCCGGGACAGTGAAGCTTTCTTT. It translates to CSAIRDSEAFF. Filled out from reference TRBV29-1 and TRBJ1-1, the complete variable domain reads SAVISQKPSRDICQRGTSLTIQCQVDSQVTMMFWYRQQPGQSLTLIATANQGSEATYESGFVIDKFPISRPNLTFSTLTVSNMSPEDSSIYLCSAIRDSEAFFGQGTRLTVV.

This clonotype has more than one count but fewer than ten. The CDR3 DNA is TGCGCCAGCAGCCTCGGGGGACTAGCGGGGAACAATGAGCAGTTCTTC. Its translation: CASSLGGLAGNNEQFF. The chain joins TRBV5-1 to TRBJ2-1, with 13 positions matching TRBD2. The V gene's germline CDR1 is SGHRS and CDR2 YFSETQ. Trimming removed 4 bases from V and 5 bases from J; junction bases left unmatched: 6. The CDR3 length is 16 residues.

Only a few counts were recorded for this clonotype. The chain combines TRBV20-1 with TRBJ1-6; D not resolved. Per germline, CDR1 DFQATT and CDR2 SNEGSKA (reference sequence). The CDR3 runs to 15 residues. The V gene lost 2 bases and the J gene lost 8 bases, with 16 bases spanning the gap. The CDR3 DNA reads as TGCAGTGCTAGATTCCGCGGTGGAGGATATTCACCCCTCCACTTT. Its protein product is CSARFRGGGYSPLHF.

This clonotype has more than one count but fewer than ten. In DNA, the CDR3 is TGCAGTGCTCCGAGGAGGGGACTCCCCCAGAGGACTGAAGCTTTCTTT. It codes for CSAPRRGLPQRTEAFF. This rearrangement joins TRBV20-1 to TRBJ1-1; TRBD1 is a possible D gene (5 bases). Germline V gene sequence: CDR1 DFQATT, CDR2 SNEGSKA (reference sequence). Trimming removed 5 bases from V and 5 bases from J, with 24 bases in between. This CDR3 is 16 amino acids long.

The chain is built from TRBV27 and TRBJ2-7; 8 bases agree with TRBD2. The germline CDR1 and CDR2 sequences are MNHEY and SMNVEV (reference sequence). CDR3 size: 17 residues. V dropped 5 bases and J dropped 6; count of bases not matched to a gene: 18. The CDR3 is CASSPDSIAGRVGEQYF. In nucleotides, the CDR3 is TGTGCCAGCAGTCCTGATTCCATAGCGGGGAGGGTCGGCGAGCAGTACTTC.

This clonotype appeared once. The chain is built from TRBV27 and TRBJ1-4; D possibly corresponds to TRBD1 (6 bases). CDR1 is MNHEY and CDR2 is SMNVEV in the germline V gene (reference sequence). Trimming left V 5 bases short and J 2 bases short, with 21 bases between. This CDR3 spans 18 amino acids. The chain's CDR3 is CASSHLRPGGGTNEKLFF. The CDR3 DNA sequence: TGTGCCAGCAGTCACCTACGTCCCGGGGGGGGCACTAATGAAAAACTGTTTTTT.

As to this clonotype: Germline is not matched at one junction end, which may reflect a read error. The genes are TRBV27 and TRBJ2-5, with TRBD2 as a possible D gene (5 bases). This CDR3 is built from 17 residues. CDR1 and CDR2 from the germline V gene are MNHEY and SMNVEV (reference sequence). The CDR3 DNA follows: TGTGCCAGCATTTTAAGCGGCCGGGAATGGTACCAAGAGACCCAGTACTTC. Translated: CASILSGREWYQETQYF.

The sample holds a few counts of this clonotype. The chain couples TRBV12-3 or TRBV12-4 to TRBJ1-5, with no clear D. V shed 5 bases and J shed 4 bases, with 9 bases lying between them. CDR3 length equals 13 residues. CDR3 in DNA: TGTGCCAGCAGTCTCTCGAGGAATCAGCCCCAGCATTTT. Translating gives CASSLSRNQPQHF.

V gene TRBV29-1 combines with J gene TRBJ2-7; D possibly corresponds to TRBD2 (6 bases). V dropped 4 bases and J dropped 5 bases, with 18 bases sitting between them. CDR1 and CDR2 (germline): SQVTM, ANQGSEA. The CDR3 sequence is 14 residues long. The CDR3 DNA reads as TGCAGCGTTGGATTCCGGACTAACGGGGACGAGCAGTACTTC. Its translation is CSVGFRTNGDEQYF.

The CDR3 DNA is TGTGCCAGCAGTTACGCACCGACAGATACTAATTCACCCCTCCACTTT. This encodes CASSYAPTDTNSPLHF. The chain combines TRBV6-2 or TRBV6-3 with TRBJ1-6; TRBD1 is a possible D gene (5 bases). The germline CDR1 and CDR2 sequences are MNHEY and SVGEGT. V was pared by 2 bases and J by 6 bases, with 14 bases between. The CDR3 contains 16 residues.

The chain uses TRBV20-1 and TRBJ1-5; D call uncertain. Trimming removed 3 bases from V and 7 bases from J, with 4 bases in between. The germline V gene has CDR1 DFQATT and CDR2 SNEGSKA (reference sequence). The CDR3 extends over 10 amino acids. The CDR3, as DNA: TGCAGTGCTAGTCGCCAGCCCCAGCATTTT. Amino acid sequence: CSASRQPQHF.

This clonotype was detected a few times. The rearrangement links TRBV5-1 to TRBJ2-5; 11 bases map to TRBD2. The CDR3 is made up of 15 amino acids. The germline CDR1 and CDR2 sequences are SGHRS and YFSETQ. Losses at the gene ends were 4 bases for V and 2 bases for J; bases not matched to a gene: 4. The CDR3 DNA reads as TGCGCCAGCAGCCCCGGGACTAGCGGTCAAGAGACCCAGTACTTC. It encodes CASSPGTSGQETQYF.

The gene calls are TRBV6-1 and TRBJ1-4, with D possibly being TRBD1 (5 bases). V was clipped by 6 bases and J by 4 bases, with 9 bases between them. The CDR3 loop spans 13 amino acids. Germline V gives CDR1 MNHNS, CDR2 SASEGT. This chain's CDR3 is CASRDNSNEKLFF. The CDR3 coding sequence is TGTGCCAGCAGGGACAACAGTAATGAAAAACTGTTTTTT.

The chain is built from TRBV10-2 and TRBJ1-1; D call uncertain. This CDR3 is 12 amino acids long. Trimming left V 6 bases short and J 1 base short, with 6 bases between. Germline values: CDR1 WSHSY, CDR2 SAAADI. The CDR3 loop is CASRQTNTEAFF. As DNA, the CDR3 is TGCGCCAGCAGACAGACGAACACTGAAGCTTTCTTT.

The V call is TRBV4-1, the J call TRBJ2-2, with no clear D. V shed 0 bases and J shed 6 bases, with 8 bases lying between them. This CDR3 is built from 14 residues. Germline V CDR1 and CDR2: MGHRA, YSYEKL. CDR3 nucleotides: TGCGCCAGCAGCCAAGATAATGGGCCCGGGGAGCTGTTTTTT. Translated, it gives CASSQDNGPGELFF.

The CDR3 DNA follows: TGCGCCAGCAGCTTACGAGGGGTAGCAGGGGACATTCAGTACTTC. This gives the protein CASSLRGVAGDIQYF. V is TRBV5-1 and J is TRBJ2-4, with a weak D call TRBD1 (6 bases). This CDR3 spans 15 amino acids. Trimming took off 2 bases at V and 8 bases at J, with 17 bases between the two ends. Germline V gene sequence: CDR1 SGHRS, CDR2 YFSETQ.

The CDR3 DNA reads TGCAGTGTCTCCCGGGCAGTAGCGGGAACATTCACAGATACGCAGTATTTT. Encoded protein: CSVSRAVAGTFTDTQYF. The rearrangement links TRBV20-1 to TRBJ2-3, with TRBD2 matching over 8 bases. Germline V gene sequence: CDR1 DFQATT, CDR2 SNEGSKA (reference sequence). This CDR3 has 17 amino acids. Germline trimming cut 7 bases from V and 2 bases from J; bases unmatched to any gene: 17.

This clonotype was counted a few times. The genes are TRBV27 and TRBJ2-7; no definite D call. V gave up 1 base and J gave up 5 bases, with 9 bases separating them. The CDR3 spans 13 residues. In germline, CDR1 is MNHEY, CDR2 SMNVEV (reference sequence). Written as DNA, the CDR3 is TGTGCCAGCAGTTTATTTGTCAGCCACGAGCAGTACTTC. It translates to CASSLFVSHEQYF.

The chain uses TRBV29-1 and TRBJ1-4; a weak D match, TRBD1 (5 bases). The length of the CDR3 is 14 residues. Germline CDR1 and CDR2: SQVTM and ANQGSEA. The V and J ends lost 6 bases and 8 bases respectively, with 19 bases between them. The CDR3 sequence: CSVRAAGAGEKLFF. The DNA for the CDR3 is TGCAGCGTCCGAGCCGCTGGGGCGGGAGAAAAACTGTTTTTT.

This clonotype was seen only a few times. The chain has TRBV20-1 and TRBJ2-3; TRBD2 agrees at 8 bases. This CDR3 comprises 14 residues. Germline V lookup: CDR1 DFQATT, CDR2 SNEGSKA (reference sequence). Losses at the gene ends were 6 bases for V and 4 bases for J; bases not matched to a gene: 9. Here the CDR3 DNA reads TGCAGTGCCCGAGCAGGAGCGGGAGCAGATACGCAGTATTTT. Amino acids: CSARAGAGADTQYF.

This clonotype was seen ten or more times. V usage is TRBV20-1 and J usage is TRBJ1-2; the D is unclear. From germline, CDR1 is DFQATT and CDR2 SNEGSKA (reference sequence). The CDR3 extends over 12 amino acids. The V and J ends lost 1 base and 8 bases respectively, with 11 bases between them. As DNA, the CDR3 is TGCAGTGCTAGAGGCCCAAATGAGGGCTACACCTTC. It encodes CSARGPNEGYTF.

The gene calls are TRBV7-2 and TRBJ2-7, with 7 bases matching TRBD2. The V gene's germline CDR1 is SGHTA and CDR2 FQGNSA. V lost 1 base to trimming and J lost 8 bases; unmatched junction nucleotides: 5. The CDR3 spans 13 residues. The CDR3 DNA reads TGTGCCAGCAGCTTAGGTCGGCGGGAGCAGCAGTACTTC. Encoded protein: CASSLGRREQQYF. Full variable domain (rest looked up from reference TRBV7-2 and TRBJ2-7): GAGVSQSPSNKVTEKGKDVELRCDPISGHTALYWYRQSLGQGLEFLIYFQGNSAPDKSGLPSDRFSAERTGGSVSTLTIQRTQQEDSAVYLCASSLGRREQQYFGPGTRLTVT.